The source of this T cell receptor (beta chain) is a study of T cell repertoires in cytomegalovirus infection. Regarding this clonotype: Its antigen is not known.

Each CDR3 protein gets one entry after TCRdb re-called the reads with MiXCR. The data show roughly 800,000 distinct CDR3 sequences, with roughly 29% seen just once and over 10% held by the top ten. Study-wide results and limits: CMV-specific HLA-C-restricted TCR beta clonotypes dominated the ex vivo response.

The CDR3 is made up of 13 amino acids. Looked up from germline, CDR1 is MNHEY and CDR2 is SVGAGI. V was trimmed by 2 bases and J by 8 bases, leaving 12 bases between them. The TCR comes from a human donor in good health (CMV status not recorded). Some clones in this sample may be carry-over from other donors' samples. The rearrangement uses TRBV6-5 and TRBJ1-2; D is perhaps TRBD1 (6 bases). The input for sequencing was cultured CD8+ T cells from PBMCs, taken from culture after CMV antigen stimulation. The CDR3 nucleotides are TGTGCCAGCAGTTACGGGACACTTGGGGGCTACACCTTC. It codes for CASSYGTLGGYTF.